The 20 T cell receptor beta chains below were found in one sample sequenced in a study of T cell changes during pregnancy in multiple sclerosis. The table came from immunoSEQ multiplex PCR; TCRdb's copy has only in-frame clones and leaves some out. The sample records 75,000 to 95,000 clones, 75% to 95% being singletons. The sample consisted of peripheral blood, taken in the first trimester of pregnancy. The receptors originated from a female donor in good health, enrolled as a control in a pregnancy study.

Here the CDR3 reads CASTGSGGRDEQFF. CDR3 coding DNA: TGTGCCAGCACCGGTAGCGGGGGGCGGGATGAGCAGTTCTTC. This chain uses TRBV9 with TRBJ2-1; 10 positions agree with TRBD2. Germline-derived CDR1 and CDR2 are SGDLS and YYNGEE. V gave up 6 bases and J gave up 8 bases; unmatched junction bases: 8. The CDR3 runs to 14 residues.

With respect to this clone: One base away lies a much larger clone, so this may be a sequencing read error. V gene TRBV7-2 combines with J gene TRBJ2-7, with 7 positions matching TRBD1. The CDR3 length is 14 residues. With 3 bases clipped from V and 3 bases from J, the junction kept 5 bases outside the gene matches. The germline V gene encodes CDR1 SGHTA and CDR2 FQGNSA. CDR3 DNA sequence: TGTGCCAGCAGCTTCTATGGGACAGACTACGAGCAGTACTTC. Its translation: CASSFYGTDYEQYF.

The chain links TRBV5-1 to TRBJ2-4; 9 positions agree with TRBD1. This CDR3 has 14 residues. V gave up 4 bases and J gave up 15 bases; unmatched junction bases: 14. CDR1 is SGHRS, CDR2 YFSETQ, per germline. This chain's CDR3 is CASSPDAGTGSLYF. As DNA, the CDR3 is TGCGCCAGCAGCCCAGATGCCGGGACAGGGTCGTTGTACTTC.

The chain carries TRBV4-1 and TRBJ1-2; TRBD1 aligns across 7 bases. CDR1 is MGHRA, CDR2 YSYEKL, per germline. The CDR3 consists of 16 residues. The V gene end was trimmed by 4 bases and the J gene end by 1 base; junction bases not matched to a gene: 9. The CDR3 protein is CASSPALGQVNYGYTF. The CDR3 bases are TGCGCCAGCAGCCCAGCTCTTGGACAGGTTAACTATGGCTACACCTTC.

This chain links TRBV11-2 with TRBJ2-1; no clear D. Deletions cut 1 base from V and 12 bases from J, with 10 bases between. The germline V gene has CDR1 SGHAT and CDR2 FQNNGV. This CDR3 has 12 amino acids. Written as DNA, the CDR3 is TGTGCCAGCAGCTTAGGGCAGGCTGGGCAGTTCTTC. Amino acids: CASSLGQAGQFF.

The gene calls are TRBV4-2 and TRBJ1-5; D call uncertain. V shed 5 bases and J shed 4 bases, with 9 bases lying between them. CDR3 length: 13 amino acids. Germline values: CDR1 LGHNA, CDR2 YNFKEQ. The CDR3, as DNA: TGTGCCAGCAGCGAAGGAGGTAATCAGCCCCAGCATTTT. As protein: CASSEGGNQPQHF.

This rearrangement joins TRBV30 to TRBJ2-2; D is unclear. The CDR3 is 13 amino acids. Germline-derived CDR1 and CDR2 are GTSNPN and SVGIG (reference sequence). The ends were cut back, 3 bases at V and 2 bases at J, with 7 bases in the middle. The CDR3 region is CAWRHSNTGELFF. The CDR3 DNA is TGTGCCTGGAGGCACAGTAACACCGGGGAGCTGTTTTTT.

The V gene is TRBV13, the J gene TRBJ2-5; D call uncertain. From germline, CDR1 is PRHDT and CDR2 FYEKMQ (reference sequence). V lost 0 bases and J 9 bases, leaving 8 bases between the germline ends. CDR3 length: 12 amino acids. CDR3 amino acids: CASSLGVGPQYF. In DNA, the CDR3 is TGTGCCAGCAGCTTAGGTGTTGGCCCCCAGTACTTC.

CDR3 amino acids: CASRMSGRIFTDTQYF. The CDR3 region has the DNA TGTGCCAGTAGAATGAGCGGCCGGATTTTCACAGATACGCAGTATTTT. The chain recombines TRBV19 with TRBJ2-3; tentatively, D is TRBD2 (5 bases). Trimming removed 6 bases at V and 2 bases at J, with 18 bases between. CDR1 is LNHDA, CDR2 SQIVND, per germline (reference sequence). The CDR3 length is 16 residues.

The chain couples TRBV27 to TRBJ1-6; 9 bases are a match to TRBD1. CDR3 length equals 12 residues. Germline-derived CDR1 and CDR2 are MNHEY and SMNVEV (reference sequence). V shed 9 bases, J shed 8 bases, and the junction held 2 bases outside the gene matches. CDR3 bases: TGTGCCAGTACAGGGGGCGATTCACCCCTCCACTTT. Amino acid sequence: CASTGGDSPLHF.

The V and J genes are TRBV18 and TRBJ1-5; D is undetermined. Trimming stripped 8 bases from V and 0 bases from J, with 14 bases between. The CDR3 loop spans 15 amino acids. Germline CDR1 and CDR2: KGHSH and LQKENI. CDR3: CASRQLQDSNQPQHF. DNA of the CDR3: TGTGCCAGCCGACAACTCCAGGATAGCAATCAGCCCCAGCATTTT.

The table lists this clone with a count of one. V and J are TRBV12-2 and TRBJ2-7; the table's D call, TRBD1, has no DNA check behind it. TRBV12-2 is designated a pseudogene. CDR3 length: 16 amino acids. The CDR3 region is CASRPNTQGNSYEQYF. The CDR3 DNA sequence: TGTGCAAGTCGCCCAAACACGCAGGGGAATTCCTACGAGCAGTACTTC.

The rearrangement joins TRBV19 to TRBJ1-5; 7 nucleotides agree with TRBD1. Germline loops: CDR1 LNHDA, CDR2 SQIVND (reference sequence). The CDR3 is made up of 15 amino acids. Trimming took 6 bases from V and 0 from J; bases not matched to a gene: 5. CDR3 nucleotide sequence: TGTGCCAGTAGCTCAGGGGGGCATAGCAATCAGCCCCAGCATTTT. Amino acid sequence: CASSSGGHSNQPQHF. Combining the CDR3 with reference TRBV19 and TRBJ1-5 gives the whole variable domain DGGITQSPKYLFRKEGQNVTLSCEQNLNHDAMYWYRQDPGQGLRLIYYSQIVNDFQKGDIAEGYSVSREKKESFPLTVTSAQKNPTAFYLCASSSGGHSNQPQHFGDGTRLSIL.

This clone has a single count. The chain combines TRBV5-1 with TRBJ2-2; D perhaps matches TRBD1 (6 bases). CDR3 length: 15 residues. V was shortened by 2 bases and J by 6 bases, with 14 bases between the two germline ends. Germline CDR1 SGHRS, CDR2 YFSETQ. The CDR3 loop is CASSFWDIQAGELFF. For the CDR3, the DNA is TGCGCCAGCAGCTTTTGGGACATCCAGGCCGGGGAGCTGTTTTTT. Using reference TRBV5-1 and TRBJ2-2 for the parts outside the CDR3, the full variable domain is KAGVTQTPRYLIKTRGQQVTLSCSPISGHRSVSWYQQTPGQGLQFLFEYFSETQRNKGNFPGRFSGRQFSNSRSEMNVSTLELGDSALYLCASSFWDIQAGELFFGEGSRLTVL.

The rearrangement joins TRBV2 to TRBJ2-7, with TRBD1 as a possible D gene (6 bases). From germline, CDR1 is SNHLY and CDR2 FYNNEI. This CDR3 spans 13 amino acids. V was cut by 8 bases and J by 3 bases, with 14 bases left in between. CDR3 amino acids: CASARQGGYEQYF. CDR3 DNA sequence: TGTGCCAGCGCCCGTCAAGGGGGCTACGAGCAGTACTTC.

CDR3 region: CASSVGSGLVHEQYF. The DNA of the CDR3 is TGTGCCAGCAGCGTAGGGTCAGGGCTGGTTCACGAGCAGTACTTC. The chain couples TRBV9 to TRBJ2-7; perhaps TRBD1 as D (5 bases). This CDR3 contains 15 residues. The germline V gene has CDR1 SGDLS and CDR2 YYNGEE. V lost 0 bases, J lost 5 bases, and 15 bases lay in between.

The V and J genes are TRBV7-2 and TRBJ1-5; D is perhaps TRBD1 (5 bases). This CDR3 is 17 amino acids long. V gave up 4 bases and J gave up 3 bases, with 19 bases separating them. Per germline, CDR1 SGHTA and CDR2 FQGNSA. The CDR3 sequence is CASSYRGGVRPNQPQHF. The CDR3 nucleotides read TGTGCCAGCAGCTATAGGGGTGGGGTGAGACCCAATCAGCCCCAGCATTTT.

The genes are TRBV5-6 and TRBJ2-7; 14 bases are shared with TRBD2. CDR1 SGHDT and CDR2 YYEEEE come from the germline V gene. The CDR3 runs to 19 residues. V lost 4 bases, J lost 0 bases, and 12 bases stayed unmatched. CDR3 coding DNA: TGTGCCAGCAGCAGCGCCGGGACTAGCGGGGGAACTCCCTCCTACGAGCAGTACTTC. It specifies CASSSAGTSGGTPSYEQYF.

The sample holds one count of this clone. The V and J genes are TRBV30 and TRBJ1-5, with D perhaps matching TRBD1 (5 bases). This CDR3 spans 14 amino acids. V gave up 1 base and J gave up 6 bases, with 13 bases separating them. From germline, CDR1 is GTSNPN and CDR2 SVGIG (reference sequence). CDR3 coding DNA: TGTGCCTGGAGTGAAGGGCAGGGATCTCAGCCCCAGCATTTT. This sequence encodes CAWSEGQGSQPQHF.

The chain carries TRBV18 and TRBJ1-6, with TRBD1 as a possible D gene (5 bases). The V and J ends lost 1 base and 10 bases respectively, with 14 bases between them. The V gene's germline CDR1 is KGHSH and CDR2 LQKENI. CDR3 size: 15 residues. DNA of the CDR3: TGTGCCAGCTCACCACTCGGAGGGGCACAATCACCCCTCCACTTT. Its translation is CASSPLGGAQSPLHF.